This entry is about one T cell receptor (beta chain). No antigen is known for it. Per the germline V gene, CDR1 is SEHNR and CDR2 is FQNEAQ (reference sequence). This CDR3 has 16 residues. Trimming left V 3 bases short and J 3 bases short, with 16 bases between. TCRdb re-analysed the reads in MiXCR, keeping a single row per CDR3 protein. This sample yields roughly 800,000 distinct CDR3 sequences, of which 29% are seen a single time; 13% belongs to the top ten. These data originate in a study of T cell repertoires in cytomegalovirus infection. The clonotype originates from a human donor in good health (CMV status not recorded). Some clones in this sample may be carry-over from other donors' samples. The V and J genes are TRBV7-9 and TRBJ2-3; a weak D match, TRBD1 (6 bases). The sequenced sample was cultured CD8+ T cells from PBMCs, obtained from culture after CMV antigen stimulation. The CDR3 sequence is CASSFPGPGVTDTQYF. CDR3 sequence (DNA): TGTGCCAGCAGCTTCCCAGGGCCAGGGGTGACAGATACGCAGTATTTT.